This entry describes one T cell receptor beta chain. Antigen: not known. This record belongs to a study of beta chain features in type 1 diabetes. General study results and limits: The study found that naive, central memory and Treg TCRB repertoires appeared more similar in patients than in healthy donors.

V was pared by 8 bases and J by 6 bases, with 17 bases between. CDR1 is MNHEY, CDR2 SMNVEV, per germline (reference sequence). The CDR3 spans 13 residues. As every portion of the isolated RNA was reverse transcribed, the sequencing read expressed TCRB transcripts. Libraries were prepared by immunoSEQ multiplex PCR; TCRdb keeps only in-frame clonotypes and omits some of them. The sample contains about 930,000 clones, 15% to 20% of which appear only once. The rearrangement uses TRBV27 and TRBJ2-7, with D unclear. The receptor comes from a woman aged 18 to 35 in good health. Sequenced: naive CD4+ T cells from blood. DNA for the CDR3: TGTGCCAGCCGACGGAGCGCCAGAGCCGAGCAGTACTTC. Translation gives CASRRSARAEQYF.